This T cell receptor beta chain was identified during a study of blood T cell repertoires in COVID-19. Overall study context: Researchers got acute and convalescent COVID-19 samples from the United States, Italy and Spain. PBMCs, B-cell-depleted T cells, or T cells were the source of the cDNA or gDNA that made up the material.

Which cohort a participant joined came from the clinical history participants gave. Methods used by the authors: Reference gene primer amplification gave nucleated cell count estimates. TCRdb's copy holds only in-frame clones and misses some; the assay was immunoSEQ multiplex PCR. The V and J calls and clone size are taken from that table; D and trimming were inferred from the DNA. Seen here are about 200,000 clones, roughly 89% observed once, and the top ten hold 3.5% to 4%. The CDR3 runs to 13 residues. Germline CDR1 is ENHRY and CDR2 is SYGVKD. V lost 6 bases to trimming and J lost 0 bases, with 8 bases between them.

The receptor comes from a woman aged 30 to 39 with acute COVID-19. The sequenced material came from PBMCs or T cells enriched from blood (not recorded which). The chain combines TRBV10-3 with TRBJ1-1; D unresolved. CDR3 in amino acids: CAIRRGMNTEAFF. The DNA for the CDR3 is TGTGCCATCAGGCGTGGTATGAACACTGAAGCTTTCTTT.